This TCR beta chain originates from a study of T-cell memory formation after mild COVID-19. General study results and limits: From day 15 to 85, contracting clones were balanced between CD4 and CD8, whereas later expanders leaned toward CD4+.

Each CDR3 protein gets one entry after TCRdb re-called the 5' RACE reads with MiXCR. The sample has about 190,000 distinct CDR3 sequences, about 17% seen once. CDR3 size: 14 residues. The junction had 9 bases not matched to a gene; V was cut back by 7 bases and J by 5 bases. Germline-derived CDR1 and CDR2 are SQVTM and ANQGSEA. This clonotype showed up just a few times. Its antigen is undetermined. Sequenced material: PBMCs or a T cell subset sorted from them (not recorded which). The sequence derives from an adult woman who had mild COVID-19 (a few samples of this study predate the infection). Cell type and time point are not known. The chain carries TRBV29-1 and TRBJ2-2; 8 bases agree with TRBD2. The chain's CDR3 is CSGGGQGKTGELFF. The CDR3 region has the DNA TGCAGCGGCGGGGGGCAGGGAAAAACCGGGGAGCTGTTTTTT.